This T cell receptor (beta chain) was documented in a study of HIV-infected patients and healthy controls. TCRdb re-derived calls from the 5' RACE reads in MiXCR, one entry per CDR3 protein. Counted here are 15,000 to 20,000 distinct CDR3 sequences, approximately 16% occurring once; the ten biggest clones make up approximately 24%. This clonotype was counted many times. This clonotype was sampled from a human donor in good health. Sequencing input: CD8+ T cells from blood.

CDR3 amino acids: CASSIGLTYEQYF. CDR3 bases: TGTGCCAGTAGTATAGGACTGACCTACGAGCAGTACTTC. The chain combines TRBV19 with TRBJ2-7; D unclear. The germline CDR1 and CDR2 sequences are LNHDA and SQIVND (reference sequence). CDR3 size: 13 residues. The ends were cut back, 1 base at V and 2 bases at J, with 6 bases in the middle.